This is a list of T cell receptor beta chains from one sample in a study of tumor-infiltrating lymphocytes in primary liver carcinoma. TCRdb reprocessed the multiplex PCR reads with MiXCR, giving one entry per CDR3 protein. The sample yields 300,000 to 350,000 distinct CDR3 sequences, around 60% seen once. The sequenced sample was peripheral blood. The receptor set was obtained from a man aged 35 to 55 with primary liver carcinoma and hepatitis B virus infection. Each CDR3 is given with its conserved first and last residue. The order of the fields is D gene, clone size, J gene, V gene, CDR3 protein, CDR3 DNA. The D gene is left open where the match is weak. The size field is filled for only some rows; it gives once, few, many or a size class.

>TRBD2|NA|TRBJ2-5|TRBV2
CASKPLAGNQETQYF
TGTGCCTCGAAACCCCTAGCGGGAAACCAAGAGACCCAGTACTTC
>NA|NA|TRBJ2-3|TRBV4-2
CASSQEGSTDTQYF
TGTGCCAGCAGCCAAGAAGGGTCCACAGATACGCAGTATTTT
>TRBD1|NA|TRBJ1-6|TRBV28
CASSFDGQAANSYNSPLHF
TGTGCCAGCAGCTTCGACGGACAGGCAGCAAACTCCTATAATTCACCCCTCCACTTT
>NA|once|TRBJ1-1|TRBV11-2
CASSSEMVNTEAFF
TGTGCCAGCAGCTCCGAGATGGTGAACACTGAAGCTTTCTTT
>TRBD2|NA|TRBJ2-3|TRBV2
CVSRAGLAGSTDTQYF
TGTGTCAGCAGAGCGGGACTAGCGGGTAGCACAGATACGCAGTATTTT
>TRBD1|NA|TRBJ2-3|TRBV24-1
CATSDSTGGSTDTQYF
TGTGCCACCAGCGATTCAACAGGGGGAAGCACTGATACGCAGTATTTT
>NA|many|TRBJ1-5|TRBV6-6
CASSYLADHQPQHF
TGTGCCAGCAGTTACCTGGCGGACCATCAGCCCCAGCATTTT
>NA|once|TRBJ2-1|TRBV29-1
CSVAHTRSANGQFF
TGCAGCGTCGCACATACTAGATCCGCCAATGGGCAGTTCTTC
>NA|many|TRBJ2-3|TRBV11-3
CASSLPGADTQYF
TGTGCCAGCAGCCTTCCTGGGGCAGATACGCAGTATTTT
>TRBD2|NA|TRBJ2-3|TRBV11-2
CASSQGLVRTDTQYF
TGTGCCAGCAGCCAGGGACTAGTACGCACAGATACGCAGTATTTT
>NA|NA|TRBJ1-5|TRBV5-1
CVSSRDPSVEQPQHF
TGCGTCAGCAGCCGGGATCCGTCAGTCGAACAGCCCCAGCATTTT
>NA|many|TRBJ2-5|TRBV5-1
CASSLGQTQETQYF
TGCGCCAGCAGCTTGGGACAGACTCAAGAGACCCAGTACTTC
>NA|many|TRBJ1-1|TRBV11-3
CASSRAQRGEAFF
TGTGCCAGCAGTCGAGCTCAACGTGGTGAAGCTTTCTTT
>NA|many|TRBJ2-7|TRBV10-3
CAISEIVGAYEQYF
TGTGCCATCAGTGAGATTGTGGGAGCCTACGAGCAGTACTTC
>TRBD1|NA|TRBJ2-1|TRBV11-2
CASSLGTGGDDQFF
TGTGCCAGCAGCCTTGGGACAGGGGGCGATGATCAGTTCTTC
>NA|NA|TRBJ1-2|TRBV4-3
CASCQDLIPMGNYGYTF
TGCGCCAGCTGCCAAGATCTAATCCCCATGGGCAACTATGGCTACACCTTC
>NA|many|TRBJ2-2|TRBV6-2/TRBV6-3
CASRGRTGELFF
TGTGCCAGCAGGGGGCGGACCGGGGAGCTGTTTTTT
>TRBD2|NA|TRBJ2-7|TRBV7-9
CASSSGLAGKHEQYF
TGTGCCAGCAGCTCAGGACTAGCGGGGAAGCACGAGCAGTACTTC
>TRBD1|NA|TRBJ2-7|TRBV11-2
CAISRNYRGSYEQYF
TGTGCCATCAGTCGTAACTACAGGGGGTCCTACGAGCAGTACTTC
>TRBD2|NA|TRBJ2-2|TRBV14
CASTFLGGRPGGELFF
TGTGCCAGCACCTTCCTTGGCGGGAGGCCCGGCGGGGAGCTGTTTTTT
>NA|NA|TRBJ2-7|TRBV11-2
CASSSNRGGEQYF
TGTGCCAGCAGCTCCAACAGGGGAGGGGAGCAGTACTTC
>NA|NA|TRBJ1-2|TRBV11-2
CVSGPRQDYGYAF
TGTGTCAGCGGCCCCCGACAAGACTATGGCTACGCCTTC
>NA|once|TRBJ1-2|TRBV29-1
CSVGGTENYGHTF
TGCAGCGTTGGAGGGACGGAAAACTATGGCCACACCTTC
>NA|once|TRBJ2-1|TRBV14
CASSQYAGGSSYNEQFF
TGTGCCAGCAGCCAATACGCCGGGGGCAGCTCCTACAATGAGCAGTTCTTC
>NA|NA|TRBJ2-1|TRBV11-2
CASSLDQRKDNEQFF
TGTGCCAGCAGCTTGGACCAGCGAAAGGACAATGAGCAGTTCTTC
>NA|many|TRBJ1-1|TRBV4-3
CASSQDPVQAEAFF
TGCGCCAGCAGCCAAGATCCGGTACAGGCAGAAGCTTTCTTT
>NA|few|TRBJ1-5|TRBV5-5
CASSSGVGPQHF
TGTGCCAGCAGCTCAGGAGTAGGGCCCCAGCATTTT
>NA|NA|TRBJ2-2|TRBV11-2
CASSLVMTLRSTGELFF
TGTGCCAGCAGCTTAGTTATGACACTACGGAGCACCGGGGAGCTGTTTTTT